The clone carrying this T cell receptor (beta chain) was seen many times. The antigen is not known. These data come from a study of CD8+CD57+ T cells in acquired aplastic anemia. Findings and limits, study-wide: The study identified under 30 CD8+ CDR3 sequences shared by patients and controls. Statistical testing detected no significant gap in CD8+ Simpson's diversity between patients and controls.

This CDR3 contains 11 residues. V was shortened by 6 bases and J by 9 bases, with 9 bases between the two germline ends. Investigators profiled TCR beta VDJ and CDR3 from genomic DNA template. Each CDR3 protein gets one entry after TCRdb re-called the reads with MiXCR. This sample yields around 130,000 distinct CDR3 sequences, of which 48% are seen a single time; 2.5% to 3% belongs to the top ten. The V call is TRBV12-3 or TRBV12-4, the J call TRBJ1-5, with D perhaps TRBD1 (5 bases). Sequencing was done on a sample of sorted CD4+, CD8+, or CD8+CD57+ T cells (not recorded which) from PBMCs. The sequence was collected from a human donor in good health, serving as a control. The CDR3 reads CASSRDPPQHF. CDR3 DNA sequence: TGTGCCAGCAGCCGGGACCCGCCCCAGCATTTT.